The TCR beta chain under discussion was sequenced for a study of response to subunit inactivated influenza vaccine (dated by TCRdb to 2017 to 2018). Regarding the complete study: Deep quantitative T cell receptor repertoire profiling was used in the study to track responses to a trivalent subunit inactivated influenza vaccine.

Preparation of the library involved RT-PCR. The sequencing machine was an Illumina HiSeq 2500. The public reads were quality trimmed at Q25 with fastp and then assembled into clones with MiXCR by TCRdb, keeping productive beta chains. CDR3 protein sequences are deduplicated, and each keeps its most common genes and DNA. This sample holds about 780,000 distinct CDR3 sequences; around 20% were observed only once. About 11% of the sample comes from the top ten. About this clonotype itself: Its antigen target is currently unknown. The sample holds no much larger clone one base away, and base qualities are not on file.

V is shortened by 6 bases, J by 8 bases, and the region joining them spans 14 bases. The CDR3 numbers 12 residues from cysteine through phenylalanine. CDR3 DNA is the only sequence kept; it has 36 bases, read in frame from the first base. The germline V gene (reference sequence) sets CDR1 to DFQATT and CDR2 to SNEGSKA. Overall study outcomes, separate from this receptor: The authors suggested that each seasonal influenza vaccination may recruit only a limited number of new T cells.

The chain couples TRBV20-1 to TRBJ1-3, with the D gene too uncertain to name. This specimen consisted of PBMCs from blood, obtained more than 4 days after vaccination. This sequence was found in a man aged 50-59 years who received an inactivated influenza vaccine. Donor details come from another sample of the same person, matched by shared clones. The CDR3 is CSAASQWDTIYF. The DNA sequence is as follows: TGCAGTGCAGCCTCTCAATGGGACACCATATATTTT.